This T cell receptor beta chain appears in the sequencing data of a study of T cells in localized non-small cell lung cancer. Overall study results and limits: As only one tumor region underwent sequencing, heterogeneity remains possible. An association was observed between higher blood T cell density and longer overall survival. Adjacent lung had a median roughly 60 of the 100 largest tumor clones.

With 0 bases removed from V and 4 bases from J, the gap between germline ends came to 6 bases. The CDR3 has 13 amino acids. Germline V gene data show CDR1 as LNHDA and CDR2 as SQIVND (reference sequence). In regard to this clone: Its target is not known. Other DNA sequences in this sample translate to the same CDR3.

Repertoires were generated with immunoSEQ multiplex PCR, while TCRdb's copy carries only in-frame clones and drops some. The repertoire holds about 3,500 clones, with around a quarter as singletons. The receptor was derived from a woman between 40 and 69 years old with stage I lung adenocarcinoma. Sample: lung tumor tissue, taken before any cancer treatment. The chain links TRBV19 to TRBJ1-1; D gene unclear. CDR3 sequence (DNA): TGTGCCAGTAGTATAGAAAAGGGCACTGAAGCTTTCTTT. Protein product: CASSIEKGTEAFF.